The clone carrying this T cell receptor beta chain was counted ten times or more. The antigen remains undetermined. Researchers attached unique molecular identifiers to individual cDNA molecules. TCRdb itself ran the 5' RACE reads through MiXCR, one entry per CDR3 protein. The profile shows more than 70,000 distinct CDR3 sequences, about 13% of them singletons. These data belong to a study of early T cells in non-severe SARS-CoV-2 infection. Whole-study context: The sequenced material was bulk RNA from unsorted whole blood, and its chains were unpaired.

Regarding the study as a whole: Matching results from VDJdb favored anti-spike CD8 responses, leaving private and CD4 specificities undetected.

The CDR3 contains 14 residues. The V and J ends lost 5 bases and 9 bases, in that order; junction bases with no gene match: 6. Input material: whole blood. This clonotype originated in an adult who was a healthcare worker with PCR-confirmed SARS-CoV-2 infection or an uninfected control (not recorded which). V is TRBV12-3 or TRBV12-4 and J is TRBJ1-6; 8 bases agree with TRBD1. The CDR3 loop is CASSRQGRSSPLHF. As DNA, the CDR3 is TGTGCCAGCAGTCGACAGGGGAGAAGTTCACCCCTCCACTTT.